This section outlines one T cell receptor beta chain sequence together with its context. Its antigen remains unknown. Sequencing libraries made from TCR beta cDNA carried unique molecular identifiers. Roughly 450,000 cDNA molecules were recovered from an input of roughly 0.95 to 10 million T cells. TCRdb re-called the PCR reads through MiXCR, storing one row per CDR3 protein. The sample shows 750,000 to 950,000 distinct CDR3 sequences, 53% of them seen only once. The ends lost 3 bases at V and 2 bases at J; junction bases unmatched: 4. Per the germline V gene, CDR1 is SGHTA and CDR2 is FQGNSA. There are 14 residues in the CDR3. This entry belongs to a study of post-analysis software for immune sequencing data. Study as a whole: The disease courses covered relapsing-remitting, secondary progressive and progressive-relapsing multiple sclerosis. Study-level points and caveats: Multiple sclerosis was associated with a significant reduction in normalized Chao1 diversity relative to controls. Batch-matched samples strongly co-clustered by F measure. Roughly 5 TRBV segments, TRBV5-6, TRBV5-1 and TRBV20-1 among them, were found more frequent in patients than controls.

V usage is TRBV7-2 and J usage is TRBJ2-7, with 7 bases identical to TRBD1. This receptor was taken from a girl aged 5-17 years with multiple sclerosis. The material sequenced was blood. In DNA form, the CDR3 reads TGTGCCAGCAGCTTCAATCAGGGGGCCTACGAGCAGTACTTC. It is translated as CASSFNQGAYEQYF. The variable domain in full, completed from reference TRBV7-2 and TRBJ2-7, reads GAGVSQSPSNKVTEKGKDVELRCDPISGHTALYWYRQSLGQGLEFLIYFQGNSAPDKSGLPSDRFSAERTGGSVSTLTIQRTQQEDSAVYLCASSFNQGAYEQYFGPGTRLTVT.